This T cell receptor beta chain was found in a study of blood T cell repertoires in COVID-19 (TCRdb year 2020). For the wider study: Collaborator samples came from the United States, Italy and Spain and covered acute and convalescent phases of COVID-19. The material from the prospective study consisted of cDNA or gDNA derived from T cells, B-cell-depleted T cells, or PBMCs. Deeply sampled blood TCRbeta repertoires from subjects exposed to, actively infected with, or recovered from COVID-19 were included in the dataset. The repertoires were made available in a free public database intended to serve as a resource for research on the immune response to SARS-CoV-2. Samples were obtained from the ongoing ImmuneRACE study (first 160 participants) and from about 1,300 subjects provided by 6 global collaborators. Sample metadata almost always included a de-identified subject ID, COVID-19 status, age in years and sex. Where available, HLA class I and class II types were obtained from metadata supplied by the sample provider rather than from assay-based typing.

Another Seattle source contributed samples from volunteer blood donors who had recovered from COVID-19. The collaborating institutions used their own protocols to collect whole blood in K2EDTA tubes. For TCRbeta analysis, collaborator samples were shipped as frozen whole blood, as isolated PBMCs, or as DNA extracted from either sample type. The CDR3 holds 15 amino acids from the cysteine to the phenylalanine. The entry retains the CDR3 DNA only, 45 bases that are in frame from base 1. V is clipped by 3 bases and J by 9 bases, and the sequence between their germline boundaries is 18 bases long. In the germline V gene, CDR1 corresponds to MRHNA and CDR2 to SNTAGT. The immunoSEQ Assay, a bias-controlled multiplex PCR, was used to amplify TCRbeta CDR3 regions from genomic DNA. For the original study's pipeline: The number of nucleated cells in each sample was estimated from the amplification of reference gene primers within the assay. To quantify the absolute abundance of each unique TCRbeta CDR3 rearrangement, sequence reads were collapsed and filtered. Productive Simpson clonality was computed per sample as the square root of Simpson's diversity index over productive rearrangements. TCRdb re-hosts the immuneACCESS table, in-frame sequences only. Its copies lack some clones; in the studies checked, an unresolved V gene accounts for under half of them, and the cause for the rest is not known. V and J calls and clone size come straight from that table; D and trimming were deduced from the DNA. Within this sample are approximately 350,000 clones, with 91% of them counted one time only. More than 3% of the sample rests with the top ten.

Study-wide findings and limitations: The amount of clinical and demographic metadata varied by source and participant and was provided uncurated.

As concerns this clone: This receptor's antigen is unknown. No quality values exist for individual bases; no much larger clone is one base distant.

Sequenced material: peripheral blood. The sequence derives from a woman between 18 and 29 years old who had recovered from COVID-19. The sequence links TRBV6-4 to TRBJ2-1, with TRBD2 as a weak D call on 5 bases. CDR3 sequence: CASSEAEGLSGEQFF. The DNA sequence is given as TGTGCCAGCAGTGAGGCCGAGGGCCTTTCGGGTGAGCAGTTCTTC.